This T cell receptor beta chain came from a study of human T cells and chemical hapten exposure. The wider study: Patch tests put 0.01% DPC on the upper back, and the results were checked at 6 days. Per-sample TCR yield variability stemmed mainly from small pooled library volume differences.

This clonotype showed up just a few times. The antigen is undetermined. Study results and caveats: DPC sensitization left the count of TCRs above 1 in 1000 unchanged.

Trimming removed 6 bases from V and 0 bases from J, with 17 bases in between. Germline assignment: CDR1 DFQATT and CDR2 SNEGSKA (reference sequence). The length of the CDR3 is 15 residues. MiXCR, run by TCRdb on the RACE reads, gives a single entry per CDR3 protein. Of about 120,000 distinct CDR3 sequences in the sample, about 14% were seen once. Time point given: pre-sensitization, week 0. Indicated treatment: therapeutic diphenylcyclopropenone sensitization with weekly scalp DPC. This chain links TRBV20-1 with TRBJ1-1; D uncertain. This sequence was found in a woman between 18 and 30 years old with alopecia areata. Some clones in this sample may be carry-over from other donors' samples. The sequencing here drew on whole blood, taken in connection with sensitization to the hapten diphenylcyclopropenone (DPC). The CDR3 bases are TGCAGTGCCAGACGGGCGGGTGCGGTGAACACTGAAGCTTTCTTT. Its protein is CSARRAGAVNTEAFF.